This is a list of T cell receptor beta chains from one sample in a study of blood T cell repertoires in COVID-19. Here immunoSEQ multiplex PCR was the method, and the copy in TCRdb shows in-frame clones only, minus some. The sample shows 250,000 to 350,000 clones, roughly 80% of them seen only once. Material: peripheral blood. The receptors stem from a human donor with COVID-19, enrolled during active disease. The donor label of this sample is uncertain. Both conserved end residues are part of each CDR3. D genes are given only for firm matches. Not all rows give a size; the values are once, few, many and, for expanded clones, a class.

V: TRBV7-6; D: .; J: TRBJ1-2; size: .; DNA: TGTGCCAGCAGCTCCCACAGGGACGGCGGACCCTATGGCTACACCTTC; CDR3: CASSSHRDGGPYGYTF
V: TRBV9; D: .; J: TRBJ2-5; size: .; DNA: TGTGTCAGCAGCGCCCATGGTCGGGGTAGACAAGAGACCCAGTACTTC; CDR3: CVSSAHGRGRQETQYF
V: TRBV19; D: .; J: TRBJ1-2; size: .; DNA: TGTGCCAGTAGCCAACAGGGATGGAGAGACTATGGCTACACCTTC; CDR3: CASSQQGWRDYGYTF
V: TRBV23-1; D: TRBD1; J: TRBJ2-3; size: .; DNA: TGCGCCAGCAGTCAATCTTTGGACAGGGGGCTTGGGACCGGATTCTCGGGCACAGATACGCAGTATTTT; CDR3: CASSQSLDRGLGTGFSGTDTQYF
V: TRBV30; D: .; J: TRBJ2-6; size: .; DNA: TGTGCCTGGACGGAGTACTCTGGGGCCAACGTCCTGACTTTC; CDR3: CAWTEYSGANVLTF
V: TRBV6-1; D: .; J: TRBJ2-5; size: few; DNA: TGTGCCAGCAGTGATCCGGGTAATCGGGAGACCCAGTACTTC; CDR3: CASSDPGNRETQYF
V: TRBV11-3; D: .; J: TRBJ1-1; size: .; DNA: TGTGCCAGCAGCTTACTTTTCTACACTGAAGCTTTCTTT; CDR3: CASSLLFYTEAFF
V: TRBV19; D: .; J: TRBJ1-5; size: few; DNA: TGTGCCAGTGGTAAGACAGGACTGAGCAATCAGCCCCAGCATTTT; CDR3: CASGKTGLSNQPQHF
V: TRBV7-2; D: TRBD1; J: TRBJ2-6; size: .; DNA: TGTGCCAGCAGCGTCTATCAGGGGGCTTCTGGGGCCAACGTCCTGACTTTC; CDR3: CASSVYQGASGANVLTF
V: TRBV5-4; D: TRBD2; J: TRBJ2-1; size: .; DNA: TGTGCCAGCAGCTCAGCGGGAGCCCGCAATGAGCAGTTCTTC; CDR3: CASSSAGARNEQFF